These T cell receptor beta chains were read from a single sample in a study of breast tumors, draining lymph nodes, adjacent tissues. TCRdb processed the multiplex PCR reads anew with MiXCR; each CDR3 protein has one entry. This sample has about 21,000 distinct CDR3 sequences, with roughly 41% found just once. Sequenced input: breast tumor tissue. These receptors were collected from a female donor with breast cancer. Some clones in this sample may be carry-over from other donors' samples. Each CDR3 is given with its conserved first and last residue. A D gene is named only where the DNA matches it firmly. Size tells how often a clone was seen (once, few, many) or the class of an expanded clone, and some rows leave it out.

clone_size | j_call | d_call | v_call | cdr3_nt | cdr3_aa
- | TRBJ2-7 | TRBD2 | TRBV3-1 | TGTGCCAGCAGCCAAGATCTCCGGGACTACCCTTCCTACGAGCAGTACTTC | CASSQDLRDYPSYEQYF
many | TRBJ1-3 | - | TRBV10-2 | TGCGCCAGCAGTGAAGGTGGAAACACCATATATTTT | CASSEGGNTIYF
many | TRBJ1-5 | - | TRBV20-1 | TGCAGTGCTAGAGATTCAAATCAGCCCCAGCATTTT | CSARDSNQPQHF
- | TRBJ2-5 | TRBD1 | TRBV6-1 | TGTGCCAGCAGTAGGGACAGGGAAGAGACCCAGTACTTC | CASSRDREETQYF
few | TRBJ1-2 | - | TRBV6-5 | TGTGCCAGCAGTTATGGCAGGAACTATGGCTACACCTTC | CASSYGRNYGYTF
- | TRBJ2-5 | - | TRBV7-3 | TGTGCCAGCAGCTTAACCTCAGGGGTCACAGAGACCCAGTACTTC | CASSLTSGVTETQYF
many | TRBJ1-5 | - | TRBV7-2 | TGTGCCAGCAGCCCCTCGAGCAATCAGCCCCAGCATTTT | CASSPSSNQPQHF
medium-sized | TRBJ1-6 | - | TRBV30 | TGTGCCTTGAGGAGCTCCTATAATTCACCCCTCCACTTT | CALRSSYNSPLHF
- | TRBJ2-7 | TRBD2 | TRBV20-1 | TGCAGTGCTAGAGGGGAAATGGGACTAGCGAGACGATCCGAGCAGTACTTC | CSARGEMGLARRSEQYF
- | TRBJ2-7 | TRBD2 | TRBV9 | TGTGCCAGCAGCGTAGCACCTCCAGGCGGGGGGGACGACGAGCAGTACTTC | CASSVAPPGGGDDEQYF
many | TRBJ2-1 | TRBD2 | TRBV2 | TGTGCCAGCAGTGATGTAGCGGGGGCTTACAATGAGCAGTTCTTC | CASSDVAGAYNEQFF
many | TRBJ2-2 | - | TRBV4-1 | TGCGCCAGCAGCCATCCCGGGGAGCTGTTTTTT | CASSHPGELFF
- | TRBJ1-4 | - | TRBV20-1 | TGCAGTGCTAGGGCCTTAACTAATGAAAAACTGTTTTTT | CSARALTNEKLFF